This section outlines one T cell receptor beta chain sequence together with its context. Under the authors' procedure: By means of reference gene primer amplification, nucleated cell counts were estimated. Some clones are missing from TCRdb's copy, which holds only in-frame ones; the method was immunoSEQ multiplex PCR. V and J calls and clone size are as listed in that table; D and trimming were resolved from the DNA. Of 150,000 to 200,000 clones listed, about three quarters are singletons. This record comes from a study of blood T cell repertoires in COVID-19. Study-level background: T cells, B-cell-depleted T cells, or PBMCs supplied cDNA or gDNA.

The CDR3 runs 15 residues. Germline V gene data show CDR1 as MNHNY and CDR2 as SVGAGI (reference sequence). Trimming cost V 2 bases and J 7 bases; bases outside gene matches: 7. This clonotype was sampled from a woman in her sixties or seventies with acute or convalescent COVID-19. The rearrangement links TRBV6-6 to TRBJ1-2; TRBD1 aligns across 10 bases. The specimen sequenced was peripheral blood. The CDR3 sequence: CASSYQDRGRIGYTF. CDR3 sequence (DNA): TGTGCCAGCAGTTACCAAGACAGGGGGCGCATTGGCTACACCTTC.